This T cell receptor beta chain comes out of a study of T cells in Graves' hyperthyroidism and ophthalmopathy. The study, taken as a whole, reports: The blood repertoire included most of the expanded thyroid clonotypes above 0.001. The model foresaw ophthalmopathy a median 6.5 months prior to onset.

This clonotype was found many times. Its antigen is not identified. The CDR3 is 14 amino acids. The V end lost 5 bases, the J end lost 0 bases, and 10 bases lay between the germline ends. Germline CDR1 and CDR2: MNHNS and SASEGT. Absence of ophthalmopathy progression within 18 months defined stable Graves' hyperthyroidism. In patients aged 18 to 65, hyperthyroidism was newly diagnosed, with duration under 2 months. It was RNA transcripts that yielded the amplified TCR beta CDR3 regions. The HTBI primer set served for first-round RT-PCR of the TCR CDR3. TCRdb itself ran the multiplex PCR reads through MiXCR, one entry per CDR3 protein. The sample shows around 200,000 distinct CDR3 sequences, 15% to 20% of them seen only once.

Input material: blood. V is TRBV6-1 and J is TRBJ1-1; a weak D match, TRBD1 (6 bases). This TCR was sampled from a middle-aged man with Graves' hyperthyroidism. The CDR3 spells CASSNRVMNTEAFF. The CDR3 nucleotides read TGTGCCAGCAGTAACAGGGTCATGAACACTGAAGCTTTCTTT.